This record covers a single T cell receptor beta chain. No antigen is known for it. These data are taken from a study of OX40 agonist ivuxolimab in advanced cancers. Study-level background: Dose-escalation patients had hepatocellular carcinoma, melanoma, renal cell or head and neck cancer. Aged roughly 23 to 90 with a mean of 60 years, they were more than 80% male. One hepatocellular carcinoma and two cutaneous melanoma patients partially responded.

Sequenced by immunoSEQ multiplex PCR; TCRdb stores in-frame clones only, minus some. The table has about 88,000 clones, around 82% seen once. V lost 2 bases and J 5 bases, leaving 19 bases between the germline ends. The CDR3 extends over 16 amino acids. Germline lookup yields CDR1 MNHEY and CDR2 SVGAGI. Notes on the study in general: Expanded clones were, on average, more numerous in CD8+ T cells than in CD4+.

The clonotype comes from an adult with an advanced solid tumor such as melanoma, head and neck, liver or kidney cancer. Material: CD4+ or CD8+ T cells sorted from blood, obtained in a trial of the OX40 agonist ivuxolimab. The J gene is TRBJ2-7, the V gene TRBV6-5, with D hard to call. Written as DNA, the CDR3 is TGTGCCAGCAGTTACGACTCAGCCGGGCCCACCCACGAGCAGTACTTC. The encoded protein is CASSYDSAGPTHEQYF.